This is a list of T cell receptor beta chains from one sample in a study of shared clonotypes between healthy human individuals. Assay used: immunoSEQ multiplex PCR; TCRdb lists only in-frame clones, some missing. There are 2,100,000 or so clones in the sample; almost 96% occur only once, and about 0.13% lies in the top ten. The sample comprised naive CD4+ T cells sorted from blood. The receptors come from a man younger than 30 in good health. Each CDR3 is given with its conserved first and last residue. A D gene is named only where the DNA matches it firmly. The size entry is marked missing in some rows and otherwise reads once, few, many or a size class.

J	size	length	D	V	CDR3	DNA
TRBJ1-2	NA	12	NA	TRBV25-1	CASSRGNYGYTF	TGTGCCAGCAGTCGGGGGAACTATGGCTACACCTTC
TRBJ2-2	NA	13	TRBD2	TRBV13	CASSFLAGGELFF	TGTGCCAGCAGCTTCCTAGCGGGGGGGGAGCTGTTTTTT
TRBJ2-2	NA	15	NA	TRBV6-1	CASSQSLPNTGELFF	TGTGCCAGCAGTCAGAGCCTTCCGAACACCGGGGAGCTGTTTTTT
TRBJ2-7	NA	17	TRBD1	TRBV7-9	CASSSLRDRGGRGEQYF	TGTGCCAGCAGCTCCCTTCGAGACAGGGGGGGAAGGGGCGAGCAGTACTTC
TRBJ2-2	NA	15	NA	TRBV5-1	CASSFWGQNTGELFF	TGCGCCAGCAGCTTCTGGGGGCAAAACACCGGGGAGCTGTTTTTT
TRBJ1-1	NA	14	NA	TRBV7-2	CASSAPGRGTEAFF	TGTGCCAGCAGCGCGCCGGGGAGGGGCACTGAAGCTTTCTTT
TRBJ1-2	NA	16	TRBD1	TRBV11-2	CASSGPGTEANYGYTF	TGTGCCAGCAGCGGCCCCGGGACAGAAGCTAACTATGGCTACACCTTC
TRBJ2-7	NA	14	NA	TRBV6-1	CASKEPAELYEQYF	TGTGCCAGCAAGGAGCCCGCGGAGCTTTACGAGCAGTACTTC
TRBJ1-3	NA	15	TRBD1	TRBV10-3	CAIKETGLAGNTIYF	TGTGCCATCAAAGAGACAGGGCTAGCTGGAAACACCATATATTTT
TRBJ2-7	once	17	NA	TRBV21-1	CASSKALGQGVPYEQYF	TGTGCCAGCAGCAAAGCGCTCGGGCAGGGAGTTCCCTACGAGCAGTACTTC
TRBJ1-4	NA	13	NA	TRBV28	CASREEVFEKLFF	TGTGCCAGCAGGGAGGAAGTATTTGAAAAACTGTTTTTT
TRBJ2-7	NA	13	NA	TRBV27	CATGHRPSYEQYF	TGTGCCACCGGACACCGCCCCTCCTACGAGCAGTACTTC
TRBJ1-1	NA	16	TRBD1	TRBV10-3	CAISEASGGGPPEAFF	TGTGCCATCAGTGAGGCCTCAGGGGGAGGCCCTCCTGAAGCTTTCTTT
TRBJ1-1	NA	13	NA	TRBV29-1	CSVERQLNTEAFF	TGCAGCGTTGAGCGGCAGTTAAACACTGAAGCTTTCTTT
TRBJ2-7	NA	15	TRBD2	TRBV7-6	CASSPETSGSYEQYF	TGTGCCAGCAGCCCCGAGACTAGCGGATCCTACGAGCAGTACTTC
TRBJ2-1	NA	17	NA	TRBV30	CAWSNGVRGAGGNEQFF	TGTGCCTGGAGTAACGGCGTGCGGGGGGCAGGGGGCAATGAGCAGTTCTTC
TRBJ2-2	NA	18	TRBD2	TRBV7-2	CASSFSSGSLGNTGELFF	TGTGCCAGCAGCTTTTCTAGCGGGAGTCTGGGGAACACCGGGGAGCTGTTTTTT
TRBJ1-2	NA	14	NA	TRBV6-1	CASIGGVANYGYTF	TGTGCCAGCATAGGTGGGGTAGCTAACTATGGCTACACCTTC
TRBJ1-5	NA	10	NA	TRBV6-6	CASSDQPQHF	TGTGCCAGCAGCGATCAGCCCCAGCATTTT
TRBJ2-3	NA	14	TRBD1	TRBV12-5	CASAQDRGADTQYF	TGTGCTAGTGCCCAGGACAGGGGGGCAGATACGCAGTATTTT
TRBJ2-3	NA	15	NA	TRBV7-9	CASNPGGTIPDTQYF	TGTGCCAGCAACCCCGGAGGGACCATCCCAGATACGCAGTATTTT
TRBJ1-6	NA	17	NA	TRBV7-8	CASSLAPGGSGNSPLHF	TGTGCCAGCAGCTTAGCACCTGGCGGCTCGGGGAATTCACCCCTCCACTTT
TRBJ1-5	NA	12	NA	TRBV10-3	CAISSGNQPQHF	TGTGCCATCAGTTCAGGCAATCAGCCCCAGCATTTT